Given below is one TCR beta chain in context. Its antigen is currently unknown. Profiling relied on immunoSEQ multiplex PCR, and the TCRdb table lists in-frame clones only, not all of them. The sample has about 79,000 clones; roughly 88% are singletons. This specimen comes from a study of OX40 agonist ivuxolimab in advanced cancers. Findings and limits, study-wide: Researchers did not determine the expanded peripheral T cells' antigen specificity. On average, a greater number of expanded clones characterised CD8+ T cells relative to CD4+.

This CDR3 has 15 amino acids. V lost 6 bases and J lost 5, with 19 bases in between. Germline CDR1 MNHEY, CDR2 SMNVEV (reference sequence). This specimen was CD4+ or CD8+ T cells sorted from blood, taken in a trial of the OX40 agonist ivuxolimab. The sequence was collected from an adult with an advanced solid tumor such as melanoma, head and neck, liver or kidney cancer. J is TRBJ2-5 and V is TRBV27; D perhaps matches TRBD2 (5 bases). The CDR3, as DNA: TGTGCCAGCAGCTCAACCTGGACTTCATCGGAGACCCAGTACTTC. As protein: CASSSTWTSSETQYF.